Listed below are T cell receptor beta chains from one sample, sequenced in a study of T cell responses to AZD1222 COVID-19 vaccine. Libraries were prepared by immunoSEQ multiplex PCR; TCRdb keeps only in-frame clonotypes and omits some of them. The data hold 100,000 to 150,000 clones, with more than 80% observed a single time. The specimen was peripheral blood, collected on day 0 of AZD1222 vaccination. These receptors all come from an adult in good health. CDR3s include the opening cysteine and the closing phenylalanine or tryptophan. A D gene is named only where the DNA matches it firmly. Size is stated for part of the rows, as once, few or many counts, or as a class when the clone is expanded.

j_gene,v_gene,d_gene,abundance,CDR3aa,CDR3nt
TRBJ2-2,TRBV7-3,-,-,CASTSGLASTGELFF,TGTGCCAGCACCTCCGGGTTGGCGAGCACCGGGGAGCTGTTTTTT
TRBJ1-1,TRBV5-1,TRBD1,-,CASRPGTANTEAFF,TGCGCCAGCAGACCAGGGACAGCGAACACTGAAGCTTTCTTT
TRBJ1-2,TRBV6-5,-,-,CASSFGGGTTNYGYTF,TGTGCCAGCAGTTTCGGCGGGGGCACAACTAACTATGGCTACACCTTC
TRBJ2-7,TRBV18,-,-,CASSPPQGGYEQYF,TGTGCCAGCTCACCTCCCCAGGGGGGTTACGAGCAGTACTTC
TRBJ1-2,TRBV9,-,once,CASSGTGGRSHGYTF,TGTGCCAGCAGCGGTACAGGCGGTCGTTCCCATGGCTACACCTTC
TRBJ1-1,TRBV4-2,-,-,CASSRTVGVTEAFF,TGTGCCAGCAGCCGGACCGTGGGGGTCACTGAAGCTTTCTTT
TRBJ2-1,TRBV5-4,-,-,CASRRLPNEQFF,TGTGCCAGCAGGCGACTACCCAATGAGCAGTTCTTC
TRBJ1-2,TRBV5-1,TRBD1,-,CASSLGQANYGYTF,TGCGCCAGCAGCCTGGGACAGGCTAACTATGGCTACACCTTC
TRBJ2-7,TRBV28,TRBD2,-,CASGSGKGEQYF,TGTGCCAGCGGCAGCGGGAAAGGAGAGCAGTACTTC
TRBJ2-5,TRBV2,-,-,CASSEGTSGPQETQYF,TGTGCCAGCAGTGAAGGGACATCGGGCCCTCAAGAGACCCAGTACTTC
TRBJ2-7,TRBV3-1/TRBV3-2,-,-,CASSQALPEQYF,TGTGCCAGCAGCCAAGCCCTACCCGAGCAGTACTTC
TRBJ2-7,TRBV6-1,-,-,CASSEVHYEQYF,TGTGCCAGCAGTGAAGTCCACTACGAGCAGTACTTC
TRBJ2-1,TRBV27,-,-,CASSLSLSSYNEQFF,TGTGCCAGCAGTTTATCACTAAGCTCCTACAATGAGCAGTTCTTC
TRBJ1-1,TRBV6-5,-,-,CASSPTKPNTEAFF,TGTGCCAGCAGTCCCACAAAGCCTAACACTGAAGCTTTCTTT
TRBJ2-7,TRBV7-7,-,-,CASSPMGTQGPHEQYF,TGTGCTAGCAGCCCGATGGGGACTCAGGGTCCCCACGAGCAGTACTTC
TRBJ1-6,TRBV10-2,-,-,CASSEGRHSPLHF,TGCGCCAGCAGTGAGGGGCGTCATTCACCCCTCCACTTT
TRBJ1-2,TRBV15,TRBD1,-,CATSSPIWTGENPFGYTF,TGTGCCACCAGCAGTCCAATTTGGACAGGCGAGAACCCTTTTGGCTACACCTTC
TRBJ1-2,TRBV28,-,-,CASLSGGSNYGYTF,TGTGCCAGCCTCTCGGGAGGGAGTAACTATGGCTACACCTTC
TRBJ1-1,TRBV6-6,TRBD1,few,CASSFMDRGPEAFF,TGTGCCAGCAGTTTCATGGACAGGGGCCCTGAAGCTTTCTTT
TRBJ1-2,TRBV19,TRBD1,-,CASRRDRVEYGYTF,TGTGCCAGTAGGAGGGACAGGGTAGAATATGGCTACACCTTC
TRBJ1-1,TRBV5-6,-,-,CASSWLDRNTEAFF,TGTGCCAGCAGCTGGCTGGATCGGAACACTGAAGCTTTCTTT
TRBJ2-1,TRBV5-6,TRBD2,-,CASSLVGRETYNEQFF,TGTGCCAGCAGCTTGGTCGGGCGGGAGACCTACAATGAGCAGTTCTTC
TRBJ1-4,TRBV6-5,-,-,CASSNKGGNQKLFF,TGTGCCAGCAGTAATAAGGGGGGAAATCAAAAACTGTTTTTT
TRBJ1-4,TRBV28,-,-,CASTSLTPTATNEKLFF,TGTGCCAGCACCTCCCTGACCCCCACAGCAACTAATGAAAAACTGTTTTTT
TRBJ1-5,TRBV20-1,-,-,CSASGQVNQPQHF,TGCAGTGCTAGTGGGCAAGTTAATCAGCCCCAGCATTTT
TRBJ1-1,TRBV3-1/TRBV3-2,-,-,CASSQDSGDTEAFF,TGTGCCAGCAGCCAAGACTCTGGGGACACTGAAGCTTTCTTT
TRBJ1-2,TRBV28,-,-,CASRGPVEGNYGYTF,TGTGCCTCACGGGGCCCTGTGGAGGGTAACTATGGCTACACCTTC
TRBJ2-2,TRBV28,-,-,CASSTDSVVTGELFF,TGTGCCAGCAGTACCGACAGCGTGGTCACCGGGGAGCTGTTTTTT
TRBJ2-1,TRBV19,-,-,CASSIAVGDNGHNEQFF,TGTGCCAGTAGTATAGCGGTCGGGGATAATGGGCACAATGAGCAGTTCTTC
TRBJ2-3,TRBV7-3,-,-,CASSLRSSDTQYF,TGTGCCAGCAGCTTAAGGAGTAGCGATACGCAGTATTTT
TRBJ2-1,TRBV6-5,TRBD1,-,CASSSGTGNYNEQFF,TGTGCCAGCAGCTCCGGGACAGGAAACTACAATGAGCAGTTCTTC
TRBJ1-6,TRBV11-2,-,-,CASSSGDSPLHF,TGTGCCAGCAGTTCAGGAGATTCACCCCTCCACTTT
TRBJ1-3,TRBV9,-,-,CASSDLVGNTIYF,TGTGCCAGCAGCGATCTAGTCGGAAACACCATATATTTT
TRBJ2-2,TRBV5-1,-,-,CASSPRGTGELFF,TGCGCCAGCAGCCCCCGGGGCACCGGGGAGCTGTTTTTT
TRBJ2-6,TRBV19,-,-,CASSILGAAGANVLTF,TGTGCCAGTAGTATTCTGGGGGCGGCCGGGGCCAACGTCCTGACTTTC